These T cell receptor beta chains were read from a single sample in a study of cytomegalovirus exposure and HLA in healthy donors. The protocol was immunoSEQ multiplex PCR, while the TCRdb copy is restricted to in-frame clones and leaves out a portion. Here the sample spans 150,000 or so clones, around 80% being singletons. The sequenced sample was PBMCs. Receptor source: a woman aged 40 to 50 in good health and CMV-seronegative. The conserved cysteine and the conserved F or W are not part of the CDR3 here. Size tells how often a clone was seen (once, few, many) or the class of an expanded clone, and some rows leave it out.

j_gene	v_gene	abundance	CDR3aa
TRBJ1-4	TRBV30	.	AWKGVGELEKLF
TRBJ2-7	TRBV5-1	.	ASSPMAEKREQY
TRBJ1-6	TRBV28	.	ASSNERTGRFNSPLH
TRBJ1-2	TRBV5-1	few	ASSLEGTGGYGYT
TRBJ1-1	TRBV6-6	.	ASRTGGERTEAF
TRBJ1-1	TRBV10-2	.	ASLAGNTEAF
TRBJ1-3	TRBV6-5	.	ASSLTPSSGNTIY
TRBJ2-7	TRBV14	.	ASSQGDSPSYEQY
TRBJ1-5	TRBV11-3	.	ASSLERGLYSNQPQH
TRBJ2-2	TRBV6-6	.	ASSFPGQGNTGELF
TRBJ1-3	TRBV18	few	ASSPVRVGNTIY
TRBJ1-2	TRBV5-1	.	ASSLTPTGAEGYT
TRBJ2-1	TRBV6-1	.	ASSEVGAGGLSYNEQF
TRBJ1-2	TRBV6-6	.	ASSYRQGQDNYGYT
TRBJ2-1	TRBV7-6	few	ASRADRGSYNEQF
TRBJ2-7	TRBV29-1	.	SGEGPGYEQY
TRBJ2-1	TRBV7-9	.	ASWGGVPIGEQF
TRBJ2-3	TRBV18	.	ASSPNPSGVSSTDTQY
TRBJ1-2	TRBV11-3	.	ASSLGTGRHGYT
TRBJ2-7	TRBV5-4	.	ASSLPEGQGAYEQY
TRBJ1-1	TRBV7-9	few	ASSFGQYTEAF
TRBJ1-1	TRBV28	.	ASSFQENTEAF
TRBJ2-2	TRBV11-3	.	ASSGTNTGELF
TRBJ1-1	TRBV2	.	ASSLPRRGAF
TRBJ2-6	TRBV2	.	ASRAGVGSSGANVLT
TRBJ2-3	TRBV6-6	.	AVCREGTDTQY
TRBJ1-2	TRBV29-1	.	SVDGGTGYT
.	TRBV13	few	ASSPGTIPNYEQY
.	TRBV1	.	TSSRLAGGFSYEQY